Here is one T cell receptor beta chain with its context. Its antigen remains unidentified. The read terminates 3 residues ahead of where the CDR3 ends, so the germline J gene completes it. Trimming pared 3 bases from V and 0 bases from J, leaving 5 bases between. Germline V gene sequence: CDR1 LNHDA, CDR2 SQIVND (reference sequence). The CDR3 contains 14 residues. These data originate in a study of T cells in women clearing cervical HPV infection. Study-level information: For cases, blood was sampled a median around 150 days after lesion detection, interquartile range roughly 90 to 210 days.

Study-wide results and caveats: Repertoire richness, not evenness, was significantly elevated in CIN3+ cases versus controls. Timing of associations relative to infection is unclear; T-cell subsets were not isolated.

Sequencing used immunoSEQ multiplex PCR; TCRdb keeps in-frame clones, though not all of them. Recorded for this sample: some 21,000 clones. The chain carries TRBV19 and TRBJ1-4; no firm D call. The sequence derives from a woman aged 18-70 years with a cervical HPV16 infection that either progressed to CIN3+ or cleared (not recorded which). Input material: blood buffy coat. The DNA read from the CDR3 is TGTGCCAGTAGTATCAGCGCAACTAATGAAAAA. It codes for CASSISATNEK. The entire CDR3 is CASSISATNEKLFF.